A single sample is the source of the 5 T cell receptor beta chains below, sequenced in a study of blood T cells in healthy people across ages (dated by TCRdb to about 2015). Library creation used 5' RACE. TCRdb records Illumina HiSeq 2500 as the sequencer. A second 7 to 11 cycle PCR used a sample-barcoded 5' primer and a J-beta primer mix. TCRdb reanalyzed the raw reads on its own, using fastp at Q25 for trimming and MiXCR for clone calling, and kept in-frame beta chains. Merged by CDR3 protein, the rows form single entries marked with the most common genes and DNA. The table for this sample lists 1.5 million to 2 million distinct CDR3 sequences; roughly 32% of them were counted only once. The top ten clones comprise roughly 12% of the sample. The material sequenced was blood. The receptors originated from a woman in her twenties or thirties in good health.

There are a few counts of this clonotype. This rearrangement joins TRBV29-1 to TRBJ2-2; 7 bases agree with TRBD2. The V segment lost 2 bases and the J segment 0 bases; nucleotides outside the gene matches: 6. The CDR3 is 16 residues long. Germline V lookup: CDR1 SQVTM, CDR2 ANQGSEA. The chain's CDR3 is CSVEWPGTTNTGELFF. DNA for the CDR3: TGCAGCGTTGAATGGCCCGGGACTACGAACACCGGGGAGCTGTTTTTT.

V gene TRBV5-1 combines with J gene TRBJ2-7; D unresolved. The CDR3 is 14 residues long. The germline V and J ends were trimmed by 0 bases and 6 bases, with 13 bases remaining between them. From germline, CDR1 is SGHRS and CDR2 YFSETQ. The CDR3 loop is CASSLGTPRPEQYF. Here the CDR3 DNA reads TGCGCCAGCAGCTTGGGGACCCCAAGGCCCGAGCAGTACTTC.

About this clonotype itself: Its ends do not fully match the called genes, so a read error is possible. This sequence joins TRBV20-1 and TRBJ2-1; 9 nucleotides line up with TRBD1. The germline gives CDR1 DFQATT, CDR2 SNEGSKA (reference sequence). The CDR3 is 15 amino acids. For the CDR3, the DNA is TGCAGTGCCCTCGTCGGGGACAGGGCCTACAATGAGCGGTTCTTC. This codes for CSALVGDRAYNERFF.

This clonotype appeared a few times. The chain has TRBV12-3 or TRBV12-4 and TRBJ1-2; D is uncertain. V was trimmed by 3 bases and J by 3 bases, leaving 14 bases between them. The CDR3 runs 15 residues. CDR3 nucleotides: TGTGCCAGCAGTTTCCGGCGCGACTATGACTATGGCTACACCTTC. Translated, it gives CASSFRRDYDYGYTF.

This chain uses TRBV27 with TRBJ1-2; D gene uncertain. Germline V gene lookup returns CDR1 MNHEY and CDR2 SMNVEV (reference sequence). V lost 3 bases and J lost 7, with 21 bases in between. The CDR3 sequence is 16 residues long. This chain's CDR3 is CASSFQLGGRMGGYTF. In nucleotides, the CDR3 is TGTGCCAGCAGTTTCCAACTGGGCGGAAGGATGGGTGGCTACACCTTC.